These 13 T cell receptor beta chains share one sample of origin, sequenced in a study of blood T cell repertoires in COVID-19. The repertoire was sequenced with immunoSEQ multiplex PCR; TCRdb's copy has only in-frame clones and lacks some. The sample carries approximately 100,000 clones, 69% recorded once. What was sequenced was peripheral blood. Source of these receptors: a man older than 75 with acute or convalescent COVID-19.

Only a few counts were recorded for this clone. V and J are TRBV6-5 and TRBJ2-1, with TRBD2 matching over 7 bases. J lost 0 bases, V lost 8 bases, and 4 bases had no gene match. The germline V gene has CDR1 MNHEY and CDR2 SVGAGI. The CDR3 length is 14 residues. The CDR3 here is CASGAGSSYNEQFF. CDR3 nucleotide sequence: TGTGCCAGCGGAGCGGGGAGCTCCTACAATGAGCAGTTCTTC.

This chain uses TRBV2 with TRBJ2-3; 9 bases line up with TRBD1. The CDR3 runs to 14 residues. J lost 4 bases, V lost 6 bases, and 5 bases had no gene match. Germline V gives CDR1 SNHLY, CDR2 FYNNEI. The CDR3 here is CASSPNRGPDTQYF. In DNA form, the CDR3 reads TGTGCCAGCAGCCCCAACAGGGGGCCAGATACGCAGTATTTT.

The V call is TRBV6-6, the J call TRBJ1-1; possibly TRBD1 for D (6 bases). CDR1 and CDR2 from the germline V gene are MNHNY and SVGAGI (reference sequence). Trimming removed 6 bases from V and 4 bases from J, with 12 bases in between. There are 13 residues in the CDR3. CDR3 sequence (DNA): TGTGCCAGCAGACGAACACAGGGCACTGAAGCTTTCTTT. This sequence encodes CASRRTQGTEAFF.

The chain uses TRBV5-1 and TRBJ2-7, with a weak D call TRBD2 (6 bases). Germline CDR1 is SGHRS and CDR2 is YFSETQ. V was cut by 5 bases and J by 2 bases, with 14 bases left in between. This CDR3 has 14 residues. The CDR3: CASRAGPAAYEQYF. CDR3 coding DNA: TGCGCCAGCAGGGCGGGGCCCGCCGCCTACGAGCAGTACTTC.

The V gene is TRBV7-8, the J gene TRBJ2-3, with 15 bases aligning to TRBD2. V shed 5 bases, J shed 3 bases, and the junction held 6 bases outside the gene matches. Germline CDR1 SGHVS, CDR2 FQNEAQ. This CDR3 comprises 17 residues. In nucleotides, the CDR3 is TGTGCCAGCAGCAGGACTAGCGGGAGGGCCAATACAGATACGCAGTATTTT. Protein sequence: CASSRTSGRANTDTQYF.

This clone has only one observation. The gene calls are TRBV6-5 and TRBJ2-2; maybe TRBD2 (5 bases). The CDR3 consists of 13 residues. The V gene lost 4 bases and the J gene lost 5 bases, with 8 bases spanning the gap. CDR1 and CDR2 from the germline V gene are MNHEY and SVGAGI. DNA for the CDR3: TGTGCCAGCAGTTCTCCGGGGACCGGGGAGCTGTTTTTT. Amino acids: CASSSPGTGELFF.

This clone was seen more than once but under ten times. The J gene is TRBJ2-7, the V gene TRBV6-2 or TRBV6-3; D ambiguous. CDR1 is MNHEY and CDR2 is SVGEGT in the germline V gene. The CDR3 runs to 13 residues. Trimming removed 5 bases at V and 5 bases at J, with 13 bases between. CDR3 protein: CASSKSLLDEQYF. The DNA of the CDR3 is TGTGCCAGCAGTAAGAGCCTCCTTGACGAGCAGTACTTC.

The rearrangement joins TRBV6-5 to TRBJ2-7; 8 positions match TRBD1. After removal of 4 bases from V and 4 bases from J, the junction contained 3 bases not matched to a gene. Germline V gene lookup returns CDR1 MNHEY and CDR2 SVGAGI. There are 13 residues in the CDR3. For the CDR3, the DNA is TGTGCCAGCAGTTCACAGGGGGAATACGAGCAGTACTTC. It codes for CASSSQGEYEQYF.

This chain connects TRBV12-5 to TRBJ1-1, with a weak D call TRBD1 (6 bases). The CDR3 covers 15 residues. The ends were cut back, 2 bases at V and 0 bases at J, with 10 bases in the middle. CDR1 is LGHNT and CDR2 is FRNRAP in the germline V gene. The CDR3 loop reads CASGLTRTVNTEAFF. The CDR3 nucleotides read TGTGCTAGTGGTTTGACTCGGACAGTGAACACTGAAGCTTTCTTT.

This clone was recorded a few times. The J gene is TRBJ2-1, the V gene TRBV11-2, with 9 bases identical to TRBD2. CDR1 is SGHAT, CDR2 FQNNGV, per germline. The CDR3 runs to 15 residues. J gave up 4 bases and V 4 bases, and 5 bases lay outside the gene matches. CDR3 loop: CASSSVAGGYNEQFF. CDR3 coding DNA: TGTGCCAGCAGCTCCGTCGCGGGGGGGTACAATGAGCAGTTCTTC.

This clone was found a few times. The V gene is TRBV27, the J gene TRBJ1-1; D not resolved. Deletions cut 1 base from V and 4 bases from J, with 7 bases between. The CDR3 runs 13 residues. Germline assignment: CDR1 MNHEY and CDR2 SMNVEV (reference sequence). The CDR3 sequence is CASSLLGSTEAFF. As DNA, the CDR3 is TGTGCCAGCAGTTTATTGGGGAGCACTGAAGCTTTCTTT.

The V and J genes are TRBV6-6 and TRBJ1-2, with TRBD1 matching over 8 bases. Per the germline V gene, CDR1 is MNHNY and CDR2 is SVGAGI (reference sequence). With 5 bases clipped from V and 3 bases from J, the junction kept 5 bases outside the gene matches. The CDR3 has 14 residues. The CDR3 is CASSPQGAYYGYTF. The CDR3 DNA is TGTGCCAGCAGTCCCCAGGGGGCATACTATGGCTACACCTTC.

The CDR3 loop reads CASSGSGAPTGELFF. The CDR3 coding sequence is TGTGCCAGCAGCGGGTCAGGGGCCCCCACCGGGGAGCTGTTTTTT. The V call is TRBV5-6, the J call TRBJ2-2; a weak D match, TRBD1 (6 bases). Looked up from germline, CDR1 is SGHDT and CDR2 is YYEEEE. This CDR3 has 15 residues. The V end was cut by 4 bases, the J end by 4 bases, with 14 bases between.